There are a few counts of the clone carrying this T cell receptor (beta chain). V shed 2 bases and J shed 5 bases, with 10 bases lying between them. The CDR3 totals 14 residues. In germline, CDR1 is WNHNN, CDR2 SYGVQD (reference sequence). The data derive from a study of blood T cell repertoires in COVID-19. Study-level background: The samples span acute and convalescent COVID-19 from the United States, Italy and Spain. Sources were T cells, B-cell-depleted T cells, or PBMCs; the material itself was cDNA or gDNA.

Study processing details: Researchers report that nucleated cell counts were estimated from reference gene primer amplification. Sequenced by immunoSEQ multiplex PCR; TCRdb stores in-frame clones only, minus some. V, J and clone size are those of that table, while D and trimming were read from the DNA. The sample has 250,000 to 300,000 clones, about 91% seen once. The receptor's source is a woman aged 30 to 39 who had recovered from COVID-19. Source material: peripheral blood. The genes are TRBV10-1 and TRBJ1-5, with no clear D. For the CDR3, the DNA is TGCGCCAGCAGTGAGGTGCGGGGAGATCAGCCCCAGCATTTT. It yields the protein CASSEVRGDQPQHF.